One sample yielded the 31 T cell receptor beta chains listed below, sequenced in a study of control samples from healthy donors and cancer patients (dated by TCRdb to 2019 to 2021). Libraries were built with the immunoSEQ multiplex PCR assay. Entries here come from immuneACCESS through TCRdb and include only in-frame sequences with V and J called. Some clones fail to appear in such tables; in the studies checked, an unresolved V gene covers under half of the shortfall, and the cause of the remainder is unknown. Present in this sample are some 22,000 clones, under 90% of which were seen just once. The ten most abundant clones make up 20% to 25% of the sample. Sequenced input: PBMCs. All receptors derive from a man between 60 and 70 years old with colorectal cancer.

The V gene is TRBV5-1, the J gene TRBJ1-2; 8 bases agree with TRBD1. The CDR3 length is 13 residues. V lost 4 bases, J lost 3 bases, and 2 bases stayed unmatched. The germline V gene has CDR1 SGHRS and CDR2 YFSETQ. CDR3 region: CASSETGDYGYTF. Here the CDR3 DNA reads TGCGCCAGCAGCGAGACAGGGGACTATGGCTACACCTTC. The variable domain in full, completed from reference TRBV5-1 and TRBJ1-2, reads KAGVTQTPRYLIKTRGQQVTLSCSPISGHRSVSWYQQTPGQGLQFLFEYFSETQRNKGNFPGRFSGRQFSNSRSEMNVSTLELGDSALYLCASSETGDYGYTFGSGTRLTVV.

CDR3: CASSQGLAGIRETQYF. CDR3 nucleotides: TGCGCCAGCAGCCAAGGACTAGCGGGGATAAGAGAGACCCAGTACTTC. The chain has TRBV4-3 and TRBJ2-5; 11 bases are shared with TRBD2. The CDR3 has 16 residues. The ends lost 1 base at V and 4 bases at J; junction bases unmatched: 5. Germline loops: CDR1 LGHNA, CDR2 YSLEER.

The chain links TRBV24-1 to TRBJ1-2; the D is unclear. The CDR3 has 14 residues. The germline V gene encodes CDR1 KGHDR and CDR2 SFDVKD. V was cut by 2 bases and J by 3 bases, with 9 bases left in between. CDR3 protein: CATSDWSSHYGYTF. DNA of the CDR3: TGTGCCACCAGTGATTGGAGCAGTCACTATGGCTACACCTTC.

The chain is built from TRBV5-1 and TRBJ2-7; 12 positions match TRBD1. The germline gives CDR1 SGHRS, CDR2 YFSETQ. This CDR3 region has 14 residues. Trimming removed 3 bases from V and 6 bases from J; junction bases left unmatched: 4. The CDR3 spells CASSWGTGGSEQYF. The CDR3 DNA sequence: TGCGCCAGCAGCTGGGGGACAGGGGGCTCCGAGCAGTACTTC.

CDR3 sequence reads: CASSLTVNTEAFF. Written as DNA, the CDR3 is TGTGCCAGCAGCTTGACCGTGAACACTGAAGCTTTCTTT. The chain couples TRBV5-5 to TRBJ1-1; unclear D gene. CDR3 length equals 13 residues. V lost 1 base, J lost 0 bases, and 4 bases lay in between. Germline assignment: CDR1 SGHKS and CDR2 YYEKEE (reference sequence). Full variable domain (missing parts from reference TRBV5-5 and TRBJ1-1): DAGVTQSPTHLIKTRGQQVTLRCSPISGHKSVSWYQQVLGQGPQFIFQYYEKEERGRGNFPDRFSARQFPNYSSELNVNALLLGDSALYLCASSLTVNTEAFFGQGTRLTVV.

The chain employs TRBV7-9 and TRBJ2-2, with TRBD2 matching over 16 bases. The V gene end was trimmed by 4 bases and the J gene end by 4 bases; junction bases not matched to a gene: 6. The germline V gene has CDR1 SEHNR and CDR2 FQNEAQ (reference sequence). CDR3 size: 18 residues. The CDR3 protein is CASSSGTSGGAVTGELFF. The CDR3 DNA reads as TGTGCCAGCAGCTCTGGGACTAGCGGGGGGGCCGTCACCGGGGAGCTGTTTTTT.

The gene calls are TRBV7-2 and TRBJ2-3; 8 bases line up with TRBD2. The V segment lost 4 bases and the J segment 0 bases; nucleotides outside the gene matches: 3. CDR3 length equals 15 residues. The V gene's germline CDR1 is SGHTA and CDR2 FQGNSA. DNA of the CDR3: TGTGCCAGCAGCTCGTGGACTAGCAGCACAGATACGCAGTATTTT. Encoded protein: CASSSWTSSTDTQYF. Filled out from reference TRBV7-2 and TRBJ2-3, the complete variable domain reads GAGVSQSPSNKVTEKGKDVELRCDPISGHTALYWYRQSLGQGLEFLIYFQGNSAPDKSGLPSDRFSAERTGGSVSTLTIQRTQQEDSAVYLCASSSWTSSTDTQYFGPGTRLTVL.

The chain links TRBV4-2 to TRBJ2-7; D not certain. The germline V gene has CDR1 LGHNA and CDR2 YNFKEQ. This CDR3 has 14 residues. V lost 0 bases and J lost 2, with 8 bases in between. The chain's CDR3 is CASSQEKRAYEQYF. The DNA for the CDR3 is TGTGCCAGCAGCCAAGAGAAAAGGGCCTACGAGCAGTACTTC.

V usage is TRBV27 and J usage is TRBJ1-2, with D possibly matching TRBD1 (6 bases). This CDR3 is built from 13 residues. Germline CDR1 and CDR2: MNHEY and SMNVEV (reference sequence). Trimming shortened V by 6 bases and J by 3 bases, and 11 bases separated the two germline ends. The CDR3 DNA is TGTGCCAGCAGCAACAGGGCCGACTATGGCTACACCTTC. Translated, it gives CASSNRADYGYTF.

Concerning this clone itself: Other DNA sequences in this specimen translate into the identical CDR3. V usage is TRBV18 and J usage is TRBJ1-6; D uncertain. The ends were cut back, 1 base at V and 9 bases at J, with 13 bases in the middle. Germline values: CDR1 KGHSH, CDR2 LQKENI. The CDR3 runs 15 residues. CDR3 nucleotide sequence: TGTGCCAGCTCACCACAGGGAAAAATGGGTTCACCCCTCCACTTT. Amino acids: CASSPQGKMGSPLHF. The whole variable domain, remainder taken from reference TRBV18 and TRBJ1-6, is NAGVMQNPRHLVRRRGQEARLRCSPMKGHSHVYWYRQLPEEGLKFMVYLQKENIIDESGMPKERFSAEFPKEGPSILRIQQVVRGDSAAYFCASSPQGKMGSPLHFGNGTRLTVT.

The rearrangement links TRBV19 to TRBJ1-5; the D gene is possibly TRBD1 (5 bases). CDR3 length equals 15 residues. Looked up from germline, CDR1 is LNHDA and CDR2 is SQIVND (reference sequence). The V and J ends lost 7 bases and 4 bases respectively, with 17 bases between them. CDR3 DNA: TGTGCCAGTACCCCACCGGGGGGATGGAATCAGCCCCAGCATTTT. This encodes CASTPPGGWNQPQHF. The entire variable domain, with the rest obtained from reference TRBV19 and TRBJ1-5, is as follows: DGGITQSPKYLFRKEGQNVTLSCEQNLNHDAMYWYRQDPGQGLRLIYYSQIVNDFQKGDIAEGYSVSREKKESFPLTVTSAQKNPTAFYLCASTPPGGWNQPQHFGDGTRLSIL.

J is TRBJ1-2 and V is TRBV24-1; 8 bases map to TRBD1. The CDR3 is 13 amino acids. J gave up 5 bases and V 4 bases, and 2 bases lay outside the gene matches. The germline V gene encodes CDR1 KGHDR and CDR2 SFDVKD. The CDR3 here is CATSDDRGYGYTF. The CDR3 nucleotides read TGTGCCACCAGTGACGACAGGGGTTATGGCTACACCTTC.

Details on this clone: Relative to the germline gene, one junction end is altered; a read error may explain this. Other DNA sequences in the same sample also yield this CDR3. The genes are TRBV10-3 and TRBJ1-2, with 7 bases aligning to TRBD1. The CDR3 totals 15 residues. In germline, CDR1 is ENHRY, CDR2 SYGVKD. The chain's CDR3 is CAISGKRGQSYGYTF. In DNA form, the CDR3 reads TGTGCCATTAGTGGAAAAAGGGGGCAGAGCTATGGCTACACCTTC.

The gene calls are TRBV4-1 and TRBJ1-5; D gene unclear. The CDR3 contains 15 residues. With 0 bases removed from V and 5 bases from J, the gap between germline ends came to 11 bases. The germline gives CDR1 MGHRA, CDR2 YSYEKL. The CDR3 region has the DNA TGCGCCAGCAGCCAAGATAATCGGGGTTATCAGCCCCAGCATTTT. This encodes CASSQDNRGYQPQHF.

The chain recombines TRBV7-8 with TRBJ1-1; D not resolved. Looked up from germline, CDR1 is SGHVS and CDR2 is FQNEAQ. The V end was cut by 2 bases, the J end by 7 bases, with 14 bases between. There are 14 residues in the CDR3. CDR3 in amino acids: CASSLTPPTDEAFF. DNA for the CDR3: TGTGCCAGCAGCTTAACCCCCCCAACAGATGAAGCTTTCTTT.

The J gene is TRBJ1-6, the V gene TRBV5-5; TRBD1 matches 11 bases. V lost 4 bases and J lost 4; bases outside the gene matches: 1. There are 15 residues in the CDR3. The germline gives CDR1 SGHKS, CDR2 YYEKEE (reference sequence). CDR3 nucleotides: TGTGCCAGCAGCGGGGACAGGGGGTATAATTCACCCCTCCACTTT. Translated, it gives CASSGDRGYNSPLHF.

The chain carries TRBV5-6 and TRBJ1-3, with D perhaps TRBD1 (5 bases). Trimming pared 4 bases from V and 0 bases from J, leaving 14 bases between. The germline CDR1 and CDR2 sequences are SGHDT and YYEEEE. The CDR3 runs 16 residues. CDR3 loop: CASSPGTVPSGNTIYF. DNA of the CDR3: TGTGCCAGCAGCCCCGGGACGGTACCCTCTGGAAACACCATATATTTT.

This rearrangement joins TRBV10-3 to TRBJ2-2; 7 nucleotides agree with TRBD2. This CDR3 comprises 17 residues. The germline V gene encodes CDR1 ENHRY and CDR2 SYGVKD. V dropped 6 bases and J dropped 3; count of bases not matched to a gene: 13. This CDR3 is CAIRETVTGGYTGELFF. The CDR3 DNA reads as TGTGCCATCAGGGAGACAGTGACGGGGGGTTACACCGGGGAGCTGTTTTTT.

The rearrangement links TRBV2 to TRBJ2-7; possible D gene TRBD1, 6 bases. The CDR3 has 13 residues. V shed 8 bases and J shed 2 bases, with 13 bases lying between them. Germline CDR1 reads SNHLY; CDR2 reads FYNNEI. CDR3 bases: TGTGCCAGCTGGGGGCAGGGAACCTACGAGCAGTACTTC. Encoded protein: CASWGQGTYEQYF. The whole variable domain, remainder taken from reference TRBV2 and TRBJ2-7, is EPEVTQTPSHQVTQMGQEVILRCVPISNHLYFYWYRQILGQKVEFLVSFYNNEISEKSEIFDDQFSVERPDGSNFTLKIRSTKLEDSAMYFCASWGQGTYEQYFGPGTRLTVT.

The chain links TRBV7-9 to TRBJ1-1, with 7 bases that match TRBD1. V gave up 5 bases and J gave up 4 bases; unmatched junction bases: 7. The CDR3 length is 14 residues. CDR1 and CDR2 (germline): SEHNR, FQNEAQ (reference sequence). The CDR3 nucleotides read TGTGCCAGCAGCCCAGGGGGTCTGAGCACTGAAGCTTTCTTT. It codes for CASSPGGLSTEAFF.

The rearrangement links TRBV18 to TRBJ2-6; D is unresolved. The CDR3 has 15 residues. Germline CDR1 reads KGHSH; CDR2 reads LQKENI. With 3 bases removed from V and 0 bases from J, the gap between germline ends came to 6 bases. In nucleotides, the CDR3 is TGTGCCAGCTCACCCGATCTCTCTGGGGCCAACGTCCTGACTTTC. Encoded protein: CASSPDLSGANVLTF.

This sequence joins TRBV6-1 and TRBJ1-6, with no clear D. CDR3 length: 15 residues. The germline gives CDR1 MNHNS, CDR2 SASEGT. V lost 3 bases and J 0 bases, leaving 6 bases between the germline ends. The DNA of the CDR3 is TGTGCCAGCAGTGATCAGAGCTCCTATAATTCACCCCTCCACTTT. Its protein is CASSDQSSYNSPLHF.

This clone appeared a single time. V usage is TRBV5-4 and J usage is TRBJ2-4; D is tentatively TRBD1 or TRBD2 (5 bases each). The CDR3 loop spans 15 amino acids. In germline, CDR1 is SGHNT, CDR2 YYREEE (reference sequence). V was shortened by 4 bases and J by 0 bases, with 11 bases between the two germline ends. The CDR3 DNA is TGTGCCAGCAGCCTTCCGGGGACAGCCAAAAACATTCAGTACTTC. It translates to CASSLPGTAKNIQYF.

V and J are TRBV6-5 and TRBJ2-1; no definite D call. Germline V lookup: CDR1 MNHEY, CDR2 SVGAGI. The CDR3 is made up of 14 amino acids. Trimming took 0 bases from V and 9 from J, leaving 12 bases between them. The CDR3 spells CASSYSRVRAEQFF. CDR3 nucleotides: TGTGCCAGCAGTTACTCTCGGGTTAGGGCTGAGCAGTTCTTC.

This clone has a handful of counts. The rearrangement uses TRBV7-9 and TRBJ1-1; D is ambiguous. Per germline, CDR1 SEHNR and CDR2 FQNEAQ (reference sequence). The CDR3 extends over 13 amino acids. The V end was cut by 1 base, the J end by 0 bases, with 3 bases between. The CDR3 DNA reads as TGTGCCAGCAGCTTAGATATGAACACTGAAGCTTTCTTT. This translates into CASSLDMNTEAFF.

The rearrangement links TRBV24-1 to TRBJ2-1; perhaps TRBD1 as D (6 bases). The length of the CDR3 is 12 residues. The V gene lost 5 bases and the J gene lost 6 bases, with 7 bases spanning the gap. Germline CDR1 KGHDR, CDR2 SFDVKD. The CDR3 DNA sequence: TGTGCCACCAGTGTAGGGGGCAATGAGCAGTTCTTC. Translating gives CATSVGGNEQFF.

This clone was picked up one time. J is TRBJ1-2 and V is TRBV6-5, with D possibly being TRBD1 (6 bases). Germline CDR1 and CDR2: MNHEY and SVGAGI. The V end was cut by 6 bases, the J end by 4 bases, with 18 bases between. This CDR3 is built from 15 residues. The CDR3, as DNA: TGTGCCAGCAGCCCCGCCCCCCAGGGGAGCTATGGCTACACCTTC. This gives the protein CASSPAPQGSYGYTF.

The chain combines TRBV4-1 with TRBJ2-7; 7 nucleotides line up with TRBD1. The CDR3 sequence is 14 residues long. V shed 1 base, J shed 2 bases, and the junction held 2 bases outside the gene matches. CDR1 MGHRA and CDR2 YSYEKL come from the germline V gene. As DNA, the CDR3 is TGCGCCAGCAGCCAAGCAACAGGGGCCTACGAGCAGTACGTC. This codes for CASSQATGAYEQYV.

The CDR3 coding sequence is TGCAGTGCTAGTAACGCAGTCGCGAACACCGGGGAGCTGTTTTTT. Amino acid sequence: CSASNAVANTGELFF. The chain couples TRBV20-1 to TRBJ2-2; D call uncertain. Germline V lookup: CDR1 DFQATT, CDR2 SNEGSKA (reference sequence). Deletions cut 3 bases from V and 0 bases from J, with 11 bases between. The CDR3 consists of 15 residues.

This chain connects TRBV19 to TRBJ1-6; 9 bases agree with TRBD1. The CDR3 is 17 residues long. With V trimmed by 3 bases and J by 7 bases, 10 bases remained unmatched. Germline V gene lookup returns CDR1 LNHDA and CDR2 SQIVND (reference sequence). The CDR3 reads CASSMGDRERRNSPLHF. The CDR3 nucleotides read TGTGCCAGTAGTATGGGGGACAGGGAAAGACGGAATTCACCCCTCCACTTT. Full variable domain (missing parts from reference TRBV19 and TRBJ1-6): DGGITQSPKYLFRKEGQNVTLSCEQNLNHDAMYWYRQDPGQGLRLIYYSQIVNDFQKGDIAEGYSVSREKKESFPLTVTSAQKNPTAFYLCASSMGDRERRNSPLHFGNGTRLTVT.

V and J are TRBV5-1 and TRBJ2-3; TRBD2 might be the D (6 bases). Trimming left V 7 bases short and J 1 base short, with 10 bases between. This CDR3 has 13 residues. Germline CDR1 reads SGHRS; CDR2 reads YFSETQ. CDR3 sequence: CASAREGTDTQYF. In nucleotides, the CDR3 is TGCGCCAGCGCCAGGGAGGGCACAGATACGCAGTATTTT. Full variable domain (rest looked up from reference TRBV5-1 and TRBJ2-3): KAGVTQTPRYLIKTRGQQVTLSCSPISGHRSVSWYQQTPGQGLQFLFEYFSETQRNKGNFPGRFSGRQFSNSRSEMNVSTLELGDSALYLCASAREGTDTQYFGPGTRLTVL.